This T cell receptor beta chain derives from a study of T cells in Graves' hyperthyroidism and ophthalmopathy. From RNA transcripts, TCR beta CDR3 regions were amplified. HTBI primers drove first-round RT-PCR of the TCR CDR3. TCRdb analysed the multiplex PCR reads with MiXCR anew, one entry per CDR3 protein. The sample records under 300,000 distinct CDR3 sequences, 22% being singletons. CDR1 and CDR2 (germline): SGDLS, YYNGEE. J lost 4 bases, V lost 4 bases, and 13 bases had no gene match. CDR3 length: 17 residues. This clonotype appeared a few times. Specimen: blood. The origin of this receptor is a man in his thirties or forties with Graves' ophthalmopathy. This chain joins TRBV9 and TRBJ2-1; 8 bases map to TRBD2. This chain's CDR3 is CASSSRTSGRVYNEQFF. As DNA, the CDR3 is TGTGCCAGCAGCTCCCGTACTAGCGGCAGGGTTTACAATGAGCAGTTCTTC.